Presented here are 6 T cell receptor beta chains from one specimen sequenced in a study of T cell repertoires in cytomegalovirus infection. TCRdb independently ran MiXCR on the reads; one entry per CDR3 protein. The data contain 490,000 or so distinct CDR3 sequences, approximately 10% of them singletons. Sequencing used PBMCs. The source is a human donor in good health (CMV status not recorded). Some clones in this sample may be carry-over from other donors' samples.

Ten or more counts support this clonotype. The CDR3 sequence: CASRLDRGREQYF. The DNA for the CDR3 is TGTGCCAGCAGATTGGACAGGGGGCGCGAGCAGTACTTC. This rearrangement joins TRBV28 to TRBJ2-7; TRBD1 matches 11 bases. Trimming at V came to 6 bases and at J to 6 bases, leaving 4 bases not matched to a gene. Germline V gene sequence: CDR1 MDHEN, CDR2 SYDVKM. The CDR3 is 13 amino acids.

This clonotype was detected ten times or more. J is TRBJ2-2 and V is TRBV2, with D possibly being TRBD2 (5 bases). From germline, CDR1 is SNHLY and CDR2 FYNNEI. Trimming removed 8 bases at V and 2 bases at J, with 12 bases between. There are 14 residues in the CDR3. CDR3 nucleotides: TGTGCCAGCCTGACTACCCCAAACACCGGGGAGCTGTTTTTT. It encodes CASLTTPNTGELFF.

The CDR3 protein is CASSGAEQETQYF. As DNA, the CDR3 is TGCGCCAGCTCGGGGGCGGAGCAAGAGACCCAGTACTTC. The chain recombines TRBV5-1 with TRBJ2-5, with D possibly called TRBD1 or TRBD2 (6 bases each). Trimming left V 7 bases short and J 2 bases short, with 12 bases between. This CDR3 spans 13 amino acids. Germline-derived CDR1 and CDR2 are SGHRS and YFSETQ.

This clonotype was picked up a small number of times. This chain connects TRBV20-1 to TRBJ2-1, with D hard to call. Looked up from germline, CDR1 is DFQATT and CDR2 is SNEGSKA (reference sequence). The CDR3 loop spans 14 amino acids. The ends were cut back, 6 bases at V and 6 bases at J, with 18 bases in the middle. The CDR3, as DNA: TGCAGTGCCAACAGACCGCAAGGGTTCAATGAGCAGTTCTTC. Its protein product is CSANRPQGFNEQFF.

For this clonotype: A read error may explain this, as a much larger clone is one base away. V usage is TRBV19 and J usage is TRBJ2-2; D is undetermined. Germline assignment: CDR1 LNHDA and CDR2 SQIVND (reference sequence). Trimming shortened V by 6 bases and J by 9 bases, and 5 bases separated the two germline ends. The CDR3 contains 10 residues. CDR3 protein: CASRARELFF. Written as DNA, the CDR3 is TGTGCCAGTAGGGCCCGGGAGCTGTTTTTT.

This clonotype was seen many times. The gene calls are TRBV19 and TRBJ1-2; TRBD1 might be the D (6 bases). This CDR3 has 18 amino acids. Looked up from germline, CDR1 is LNHDA and CDR2 is SQIVND (reference sequence). The V gene lost 1 base and the J gene lost 2 bases, with 20 bases spanning the gap. In DNA, the CDR3 is TGTGCCAGTAGTATAGTGTGGCGCGCCGGGACATCAAACTATGGCTACACCTTC. Translated: CASSIVWRAGTSNYGYTF.